The 15 T cell receptor beta chains below all came from one sample that was sequenced in a study of cytomegalovirus exposure and HLA in healthy donors. Primers: 60 Vbeta forward and 13 Jbeta reverse. Here immunoSEQ multiplex PCR was the method, and the copy in TCRdb shows in-frame clones only, minus some. Here the sample spans about 190,000 clones, 80% to 90% being singletons. The sample was PBMCs. These receptors were collected from a man aged 35 to 55 in good health and CMV-seropositive.

V and J are TRBV7-9 and TRBJ1-5; 12 positions match TRBD1. Unmatched junction bases numbered 3, after V lost 5 bases and J lost 7 bases. Germline CDR1 and CDR2: SEHNR and FQNEAQ (reference sequence). The CDR3 loop spans 14 amino acids. The chain's CDR3 is CASSHGTGGQPQHF. CDR3 DNA: TGTGCCAGCAGCCATGGGACAGGGGGCCAGCCCCAGCATTTT.

The chain combines TRBV6-4 with TRBJ2-3; 9 positions agree with TRBD1. Germline lookup yields CDR1 MRHNA and CDR2 SNTAGT. V lost 6 bases, J lost 2 bases, and 6 bases stayed unmatched. The length of the CDR3 is 15 residues. CDR3 sequence (DNA): TGTGCCAGCAGCCTCCGGGACAGGGTCACAGATACGCAGTATTTT. Translated, it gives CASSLRDRVTDTQYF.

Worth noting for this clone: At one boundary the junction diverges from the germline segment, which might be a read error. The chain employs TRBV7-9 and TRBJ2-7; D might be TRBD1 or TRBD2, each matching 5 bases. The germline gives CDR1 SEHNR, CDR2 FQNEAQ (reference sequence). This CDR3 is built from 13 residues. Written as DNA, the CDR3 is TGTTCCAGCAGCTTAGCGCACAGGTACGAGCAGTACTTC. Its protein is CSSSLAHRYEQYF.

This chain links TRBV9 with TRBJ2-7; 11 bases line up with TRBD2. With 2 bases clipped from V and 5 bases from J, the junction kept 3 bases outside the gene matches. The CDR3 is 14 residues long. The germline V gene has CDR1 SGDLS and CDR2 YYNGEE. The CDR3 coding sequence is TGTGCCAGCAGCGTGACTAGCGGGACCGACGAGCAGTACTTC. It translates to CASSVTSGTDEQYF.

J is TRBJ2-1 and V is TRBV11-2, with TRBD1 identical over 7 bases. J gave up 3 bases and V 6 bases, and 11 bases lay outside the gene matches. This CDR3 spans 16 amino acids. Germline V gives CDR1 SGHAT, CDR2 FQNNGV. Here the CDR3 DNA reads TGTGCCAGCAGGCGGACCGGGACAGAAGGCTACAATGAGCAGTTCTTC. It codes for CASRRTGTEGYNEQFF.

The sample holds a few counts of this clone. The genes are TRBV5-5 and TRBJ1-3, with a possible D match to TRBD1 (5 bases). The CDR3 runs to 17 residues. Germline values: CDR1 SGHKS, CDR2 YYEKEE (reference sequence). With 0 bases removed from V and 0 bases from J, the gap between germline ends came to 13 bases. The CDR3 is CASSLAGRDYSGNTIYF. The CDR3 nucleotides read TGTGCCAGCAGCTTGGCCGGCAGGGACTACTCTGGAAACACCATATATTTT.

The V call is TRBV14, the J call TRBJ1-2; unclear D gene. CDR3 length equals 13 residues. Germline V gene data show CDR1 as SGHDN and CDR2 as FVKESK. V was pared by 1 base and J by 6 bases, with 9 bases between. CDR3 nucleotide sequence: TGTGCCAGCAGCCAAGCCGGGATCCATGGCTACACCTTC. The encoded protein is CASSQAGIHGYTF.

The rearrangement links TRBV7-6 to TRBJ1-3, with D unclear. The CDR3 has 16 residues. The germline V gene has CDR1 SGHVS and CDR2 FNYEAQ. V gave up 0 bases and J gave up 1 base, with 10 bases separating them. CDR3 residues: CASSLAGPGSGNTIYF. The CDR3, as DNA: TGTGCCAGCAGCTTAGCGGGCCCTGGGTCTGGAAACACCATATATTTT.

This sequence joins TRBV7-2 and TRBJ2-1; D might be TRBD1 (5 bases). There are 12 residues in the CDR3. Trimming stripped 6 bases from V and 8 bases from J, with 11 bases between. The germline V gene encodes CDR1 SGHTA and CDR2 FQGNSA. This chain's CDR3 is CASRSDSDEQFF. Written as DNA, the CDR3 is TGTGCCAGCAGGTCAGACAGCGATGAGCAGTTCTTC.

In DNA form, the CDR3 reads TGCGCCAGCAGCTTGAGGGCGGGCTCTGGAAACACCATATATTTT. It codes for CASSLRAGSGNTIYF. This rearrangement joins TRBV5-1 to TRBJ1-3; D not certain. Between the trimmed V and J ends, which lost 1 base and 0 bases, there was a span of 8 bases. CDR3 length equals 15 residues. Looked up from germline, CDR1 is SGHRS and CDR2 is YFSETQ.

The rearrangement joins TRBV7-8 to TRBJ2-7, with D perhaps TRBD1 (5 bases). Germline V gene lookup returns CDR1 SGHVS and CDR2 FQNEAQ. CDR3 length: 13 residues. The V end lost 5 bases, the J end lost 7 bases, and 15 bases lay between the germline ends. CDR3 sequence: CASSETRVWEQYF. In DNA, the CDR3 is TGTGCCAGCAGCGAAACCAGGGTTTGGGAGCAGTACTTC.

This chain uses TRBV11-3 with TRBJ2-5; D is unclear. The germline CDR1 and CDR2 sequences are SGHNT and YENEEA. V was pared by 5 bases and J by 0 bases, with 10 bases between. CDR3 length: 14 residues. CDR3 amino acids: CASSVTANQETQYF. The CDR3 DNA reads TGTGCCAGCAGCGTTACAGCAAACCAAGAGACCCAGTACTTC.

This clone was recorded once. The chain joins TRBV6-1 to TRBJ2-1, with 9 bases identical to TRBD2. The ends lost 2 bases at V and 8 bases at J; junction bases unmatched: 7. Germline loops: CDR1 MNHNS, CDR2 SASEGT. This CDR3 spans 15 amino acids. The CDR3 here is CASSETGTSIYEQFF. The CDR3 DNA follows: TGTGCCAGCAGTGAAACCGGGACTAGCATCTATGAGCAGTTCTTC.

The chain uses TRBV9 and TRBJ2-5, with 11 bases identical to TRBD2. Germline assignment: CDR1 SGDLS and CDR2 YYNGEE. CDR3 length: 18 residues. The junction had 12 bases not matched to a gene; V was cut back by 2 bases and J by 3 bases. For the CDR3, the DNA is TGTGCCAGCAGCGTCAGAGGAACTAGCGGGAGTAGGGAAGAGACCCAGTACTTC. The encoded protein is CASSVRGTSGSREETQYF.

The chain has TRBV12-2 and TRBJ1-2; the table names TRBD1, a call not compared with the DNA. TRBV12-2 corresponds to a pseudogene. This CDR3 is built from 16 residues. In DNA, the CDR3 is TGTGCAAGTCGCTCCCCCGGCCAGGGGGCAAACTATGGCTACACCTTC. Protein: CASRSPGQGANYGYTF.